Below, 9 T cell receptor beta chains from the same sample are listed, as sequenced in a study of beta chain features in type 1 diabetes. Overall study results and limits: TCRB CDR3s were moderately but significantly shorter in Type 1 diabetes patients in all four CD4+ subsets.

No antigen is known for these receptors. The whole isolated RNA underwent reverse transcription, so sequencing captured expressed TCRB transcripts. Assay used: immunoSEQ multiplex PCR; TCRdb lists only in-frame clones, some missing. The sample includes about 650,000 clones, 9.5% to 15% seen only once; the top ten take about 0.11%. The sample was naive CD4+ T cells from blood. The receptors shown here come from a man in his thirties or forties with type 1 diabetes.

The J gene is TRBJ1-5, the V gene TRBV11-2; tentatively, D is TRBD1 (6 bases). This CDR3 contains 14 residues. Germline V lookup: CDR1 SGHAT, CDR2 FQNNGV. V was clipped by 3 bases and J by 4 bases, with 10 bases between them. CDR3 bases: TGTGCCAGCAGCTTGTCAGGGGTTAATCAGCCCCAGCATTTT. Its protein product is CASSLSGVNQPQHF.

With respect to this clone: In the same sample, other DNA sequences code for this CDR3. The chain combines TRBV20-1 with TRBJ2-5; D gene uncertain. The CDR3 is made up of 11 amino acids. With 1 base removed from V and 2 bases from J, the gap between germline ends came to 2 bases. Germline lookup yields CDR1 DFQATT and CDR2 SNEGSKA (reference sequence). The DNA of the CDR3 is TGCAGTGCTAGAGCGCAAGAGACCCAGTACTTC. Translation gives CSARAQETQYF.

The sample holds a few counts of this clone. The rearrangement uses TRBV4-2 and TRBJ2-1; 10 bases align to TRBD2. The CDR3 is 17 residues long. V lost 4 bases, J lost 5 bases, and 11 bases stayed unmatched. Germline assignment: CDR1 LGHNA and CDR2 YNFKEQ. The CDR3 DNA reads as TGTGCCAGCAGCCCACCATTAGGGACTAGCGATCACAATGAGCAGTTCTTC. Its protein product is CASSPPLGTSDHNEQFF.

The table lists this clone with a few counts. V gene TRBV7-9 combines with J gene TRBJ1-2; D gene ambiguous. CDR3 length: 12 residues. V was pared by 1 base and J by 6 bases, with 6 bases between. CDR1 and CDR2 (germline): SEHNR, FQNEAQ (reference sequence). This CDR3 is CASSLDWDGYTF. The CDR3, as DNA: TGTGCCAGCAGCTTAGATTGGGATGGCTACACCTTC.

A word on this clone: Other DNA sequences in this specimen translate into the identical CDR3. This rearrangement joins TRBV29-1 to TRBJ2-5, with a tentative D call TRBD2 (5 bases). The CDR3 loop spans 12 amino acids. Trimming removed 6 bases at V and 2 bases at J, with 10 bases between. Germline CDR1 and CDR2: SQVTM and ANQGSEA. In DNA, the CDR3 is TGCAGCGTCCGGGGTGGGCAAGAGACCCAGTACTTC. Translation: CSVRGGQETQYF.

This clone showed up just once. The CDR3 loop reads CASSLYGIANEQFF. As DNA, the CDR3 is TGTGCCAGCAGCTTATACGGCATCGCCAATGAGCAGTTCTTC. The chain joins TRBV7-2 to TRBJ2-1, with D unclear. This CDR3 is 14 amino acids long. Trimming pared 2 bases from V and 6 bases from J, leaving 11 bases between. Germline-derived CDR1 and CDR2 are SGHTA and FQGNSA.

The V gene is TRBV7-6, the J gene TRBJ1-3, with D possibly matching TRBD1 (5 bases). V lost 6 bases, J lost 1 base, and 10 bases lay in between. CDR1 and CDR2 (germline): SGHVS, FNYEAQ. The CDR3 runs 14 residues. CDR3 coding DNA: TGTGCCAGCAGTCGGGGGGGTTCTGGAAACACCATATATTTT. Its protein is CASSRGGSGNTIYF.

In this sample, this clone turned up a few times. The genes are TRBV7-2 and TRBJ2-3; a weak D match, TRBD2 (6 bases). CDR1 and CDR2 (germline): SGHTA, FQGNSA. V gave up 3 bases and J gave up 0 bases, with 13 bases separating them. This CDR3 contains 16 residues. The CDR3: CASSLIGGLSTDTQYF. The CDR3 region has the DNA TGTGCCAGCAGCTTGATCGGGGGTCTAAGCACAGATACGCAGTATTTT.

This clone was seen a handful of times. The CDR3 here is CASSESKTAKPQHF. The CDR3 nucleotides are TGTGCCAGCAGTGAAAGCAAGACGGCTAAGCCCCAGCATTTT. The J gene is TRBJ1-5, the V gene TRBV25-1; D remains unclear. Germline V gene data show CDR1 as MGHDK and CDR2 as SYGVNS. The CDR3 extends over 14 amino acids. V dropped 2 bases and J dropped 8 bases, with 13 bases sitting between them.